The rows below give T cell receptor beta chains drawn from one sample of a study of T cells in localized non-small cell lung cancer. Sequencing used immunoSEQ multiplex PCR; TCRdb keeps in-frame clones, though not all of them. Counted here are tens of thousands of clones, 92% occurring once; the ten biggest clones make up 4% to 5%. The sample in question was peripheral blood mononuclear cells, obtained before any cancer treatment. These receptors were collected from a woman aged 35 to 70 with stage III lung adenocarcinoma. Each CDR3 is given with its conserved first and last residue. A D gene is named only where the DNA matches it firmly. Expanded clones are given a class, and other clones once, few, many or no size at all.

clone_size j_call cdr3_length d_call v_call cdr3_aa cdr3_nt
NA TRBJ2-3 15 TRBD2 TRBV10-2 CASTALAGVADTQYF TGCGCCAGCACTGCACTAGCGGGAGTTGCAGATACGCAGTATTTT
NA TRBJ1-6 14 NA TRBV5-4 CASSLEQYNSPLHF TGTGCCAGCAGCTTGGAACAGTATAATTCACCCCTCCACTTT
NA TRBJ2-3 15 NA TRBV7-6 CASSLVSGMTDTQYF TGTGCCAGCAGCTTAGTTTCAGGGATGACAGATACGCAGTATTTT
few TRBJ2-3 14 NA TRBV6-1 CASSEVASADTQYF TGTGCCAGCAGTGAAGTGGCTAGCGCAGATACGCAGTATTTT
NA TRBJ1-1 15 NA TRBV6-5 CASTPPGRPLWEAFF TGTGCCAGCACCCCACCGGGACGGCCGCTATGGGAAGCTTTCTTT
NA TRBJ1-3 14 NA TRBV6-1 CASSPVLPGNTIYF TGTGCCAGCAGTCCTGTTCTTCCTGGAAACACCATATATTTT
once TRBJ2-7 14 TRBD1 TRBV11-2 CASSPRTGLKEQYF TGTGCCAGCAGCCCTCGGACAGGGCTTAAAGAGCAGTACTTC
NA TRBJ1-1 15 NA TRBV19 CASSGGAALNTEAFF TGTGCCAGTAGTGGCGGTGCAGCGCTGAACACTGAAGCTTTCTTT
NA TRBJ1-5 13 NA TRBV2 CASSVSRDQPQHF TGTGCCAGCAGTGTATCACGGGATCAGCCCCAGCATTTT
NA TRBJ2-1 14 TRBD2 TRBV30 CAWYPLAGNNEQFF TGTGCCTGGTACCCACTAGCGGGTAACAATGAGCAGTTCTTC
NA TRBJ1-5 15 NA TRBV7-6 CASTPLGGSNQPQHF TGTGCCAGCACCCCCCTTGGGGGGAGCAATCAGCCCCAGCATTTT
few TRBJ2-5 12 NA TRBV7-6 CASSLNQETQYF TGTGCCAGCAGCCTCAATCAAGAGACCCAGTACTTC
NA TRBJ1-2 17 TRBD1 TRBV15 CATSSGTGPSLNYGYTF TGTGCCACCAGCTCCGGGACAGGGCCATCCCTAAACTATGGCTACACCTTC
NA TRBJ2-2 15 NA TRBV14 CASRQDGVNTGELFF TGTGCCAGCAGGCAAGACGGGGTGAACACCGGGGAGCTGTTTTTT
NA TRBJ1-2 12 NA TRBV10-2 CASSVTDYGYTF TGCGCCAGCAGTGTCACAGATTATGGCTACACCTTC
NA TRBJ2-5 15 NA TRBV21-1 CASSKGGDTQETQYF TGTGCCAGCAGCAAAGGGGGGGACACCCAAGAGACCCAGTACTTC
NA TRBJ1-6 15 NA TRBV4-1 CASSRIQGYNSPLHF TGCGCCAGCAGTCGAATCCAGGGTTATAATTCACCCCTCCACTTT
NA TRBJ2-7 18 TRBD2 TRBV18 CASSPVPGLAGGLYEQYF TGTGCCAGCTCACCTGTCCCGGGACTAGCGGGAGGACTCTACGAGCAGTACTTC
NA TRBJ1-2 14 TRBD1 TRBV5-4 CASSDQGAFAGYTF TGTGCCAGCAGCGACCAGGGGGCGTTCGCTGGCTACACCTTC
NA TRBJ1-5 13 NA TRBV5-1 CASSFAINQPQHF TGCGCCAGCAGCTTCGCAATTAATCAGCCCCAGCATTTT
NA TRBJ2-2 15 NA TRBV10-3 CAISESGPNTGELFF TGTGCCATCAGTGAGTCCGGGCCCAACACCGGGGAGCTGTTTTTT
NA TRBJ2-1 13 NA TRBV6-6 CASRIPGRDEQFF TGTGCCAGCAGAATTCCGGGTAGAGATGAGCAGTTCTTC
NA TRBJ2-6 16 NA TRBV29-1 CSVRVSIQSRANVLTF TGCAGCGTTCGTGTGAGCATACAAAGTCGGGCCAACGTCCTGACTTTC
NA TRBJ1-2 13 TRBD1 TRBV11-2 CASSPMTGSGYTF TGTGCCAGCAGTCCTATGACAGGGTCCGGCTACACCTTC
NA TRBJ2-2 19 TRBD1 TRBV30 CAWSIGGTGRFVSTGELFF TGTGCCTGGAGTATAGGCGGGACAGGGAGGTTTGTGAGCACCGGGGAGCTGTTTTTT
NA TRBJ2-6 15 NA TRBV5-4 CASSLGPPGANVLTF TGTGCCAGCAGCTTGGGGCCACCTGGGGCCAACGTCCTGACTTTC
NA TRBJ1-1 14 NA TRBV9 CASSVDGVGTEAFF TGTGCCAGCAGCGTGGATGGGGTGGGCACTGAAGCTTTCTTT
NA TRBJ2-3 16 TRBD2 TRBV5-1 CASSLGTSGSTDTQYF TGCGCCAGCAGCTTGGGTACTAGCGGGAGCACAGATACGCAGTATTTT
NA TRBJ1-4 15 TRBD1 TRBV11-2 CASSHKPGQGGKLFF TGTGCCAGCAGTCACAAGCCGGGACAGGGTGGGAAACTGTTTTTT
NA TRBJ1-1 16 TRBD1 TRBV7-8 CASSQQTGGSFTEAFF TGTGCCAGCAGCCAGCAGACAGGGGGGAGTTTCACTGAAGCTTTCTTT
NA TRBJ1-2 13 NA TRBV5-4 CASSLTSQYGYTF TGTGCCAGCAGCTTGACCAGCCAATATGGCTACACCTTC
NA TRBJ2-7 14 TRBD1 TRBV11-3 CASSLGTGNYEQYF TGTGCCAGCAGCTTGGGGACAGGGAACTACGAGCAGTACTTC
few TRBJ2-2 12 NA TRBV10-1 CASSAGAGELFF TGCGCCAGCAGTGCTGGGGCCGGGGAGCTGTTTTTT
NA TRBJ2-3 15 NA TRBV9 CASSVGASSTDTQYF TGTGCCAGCAGCGTAGGGGCGTCTAGCACAGATACGCAGTATTTT
NA TRBJ2-7 17 TRBD1 TRBV4-2 CASSQERPGQGFYEQYF TGTGCCAGCAGCCAAGAAAGGCCGGGACAGGGGTTCTACGAGCAGTACTTC
NA TRBJ2-4 15 NA TRBV6-1 CASSESGLPENIQYF TGTGCCAGCAGTGAATCTGGACTACCAGAAAACATTCAGTACTTC
NA TRBJ2-5 16 TRBD2 TRBV4-1 CASSPRVAGGGGTQYF TGCGCCAGCAGCCCCCGAGTAGCGGGAGGTGGGGGGACCCAGTACTTC
NA TRBJ2-7 13 NA TRBV7-2 CATGDPDAYEQYF TGTGCCACCGGAGACCCGGACGCCTACGAGCAGTACTTC
NA TRBJ2-1 14 TRBD2 TRBV15 CATRASGIYNEQFF TGTGCCACCAGGGCCAGCGGGATCTACAATGAGCAGTTCTTC
NA TRBJ2-1 13 TRBD2 TRBV27 CASSWSGKNEQFF TGTGCCAGCAGTTGGAGCGGGAAGAATGAGCAGTTCTTC
NA TRBJ2-3 16 TRBD2 TRBV19 CASSRTSGSYGDTQYF TGTGCCAGTAGTAGGACTAGCGGGAGTTACGGAGATACGCAGTATTTT
NA TRBJ2-1 18 TRBD2 TRBV7-8 CASSLQNAGTSGGNEQFF TGTGCCAGCAGCTTACAAAACGCCGGGACTAGCGGGGGAAATGAGCAGTTCTTC
NA TRBJ2-5 17 NA TRBV21-1 CASSELPLLGLQETQYF TGTGCCAGCAGCGAATTGCCGTTGCTGGGGCTTCAAGAGACCCAGTACTTC
few TRBJ2-7 14 NA TRBV27 CASSFHKDAYEQYF TGTGCCAGCAGTTTTCACAAGGATGCGTACGAGCAGTACTTC
NA TRBJ1-1 13 NA TRBV10-3 CASAGGRNTEAFF TGTGCCTCCGCGGGGGGCCGGAACACTGAAGCTTTCTTT
NA TRBJ2-2 14 NA TRBV5-1 CASSRDTETGELFF TGCGCCAGCAGCCGGGACACCGAAACCGGGGAGCTGTTTTTT
few TRBJ1-5 14 TRBD1 TRBV30 CACQAGTGDQPQHF TGTGCCTGTCAGGCCGGGACAGGAGATCAGCCCCAGCATTTT